The 25 T cell receptor beta chains reported below all come from one sample, sequenced in a study of shared clonotypes between healthy human individuals. The repertoire was sequenced with immunoSEQ multiplex PCR; TCRdb's copy has only in-frame clones and lacks some. The table records some 1.5 million clones, about 96% of them present only once. Input material: naive CD4+ T cells sorted from blood. Subset: CD45RA+ positively selected. These TCRs come from a man aged 25-45 years in good health.

The gene calls are TRBV14 and TRBJ1-2; the D is unclear. CDR1 and CDR2 from the germline V gene are SGHDN and FVKESK. The V end was cut by 0 bases, the J end by 5 bases, with 10 bases between. This CDR3 region has 14 residues. The CDR3 coding sequence is TGTGCCAGCAGCCAAGAGACTGGGAGGTATGGCTACACCTTC. Residues: CASSQETGRYGYTF.

The chain links TRBV9 to TRBJ1-4; no clear D. The CDR3 is 16 amino acids. Germline V gene data show CDR1 as SGDLS and CDR2 as YYNGEE. The ends were cut back, 0 bases at V and 3 bases at J, with 12 bases in the middle. The CDR3 DNA is TGTGCCAGCAGCGTAGCTGGAAGTGCATCTAATGAAAAACTGTTTTTT. Its protein product is CASSVAGSASNEKLFF.

The V gene is TRBV4-1, the J gene TRBJ2-2; 8 bases align to TRBD2. CDR3 length: 16 residues. Germline V gene data show CDR1 as MGHRA and CDR2 as YSYEKL. V dropped 0 bases and J dropped 8; count of bases not matched to a gene: 8. CDR3 region: CASSQDPGGAFGELFF. DNA for the CDR3: TGCGCCAGCAGCCAAGACCCGGGGGGGGCGTTTGGGGAGCTGTTTTTT.

The genes are TRBV7-3 and TRBJ1-1, with D possibly TRBD1 on 5 matching bases. The CDR3 extends over 13 amino acids. Looked up from germline, CDR1 is SGHTA and CDR2 is FQGTGA. The ends were cut back, 5 bases at V and 1 base at J, with 8 bases in the middle. In DNA form, the CDR3 reads TGTGCCAGCAGCCTAGGACAGAACACTGAAGCTTTCTTT. Its translation: CASSLGQNTEAFF.

The rearrangement uses TRBV2 and TRBJ2-3; TRBD2 is a possible D gene (6 bases). CDR3 length: 16 amino acids. Trimming cost V 3 bases and J 2 bases, with 15 bases left between them. Germline CDR1 SNHLY, CDR2 FYNNEI. CDR3 amino acids: CASSDESWGVTDTQYF. The CDR3 DNA reads as TGTGCCAGCAGTGATGAGTCCTGGGGGGTCACAGATACGCAGTATTTT.

V and J are TRBV6-5 and TRBJ2-7; D is ambiguous. This CDR3 contains 14 residues. V was trimmed by 7 bases and J by 0 bases, leaving 13 bases between them. Germline V gives CDR1 MNHEY, CDR2 SVGAGI. The DNA for the CDR3 is TGTGCCAGCAAGCAACGTCGGAGCTCCTACGAGCAGTACTTC. The encoded protein is CASKQRRSSYEQYF.

This chain links TRBV19 with TRBJ1-5; a possible D gene is TRBD1 (6 bases). The CDR3 is made up of 14 amino acids. With 3 bases removed from V and 9 bases from J, the gap between germline ends came to 15 bases. The germline gives CDR1 LNHDA, CDR2 SQIVND (reference sequence). CDR3 loop: CASSILQGGPPQHF. The DNA for the CDR3 is TGTGCCAGTAGTATCCTACAGGGTGGTCCGCCCCAGCATTTT.

Concerning this clone: The sample has other DNA sequences that encode this CDR3 too. The V call is TRBV18, the J call TRBJ2-1; 8 positions agree with TRBD2. Germline CDR1 reads KGHSH; CDR2 reads LQKENI. J gave up 7 bases and V 6 bases, and 2 bases lay outside the gene matches. The CDR3 has 12 residues. In DNA form, the CDR3 reads TGTGCCAGCTCTCCTAGCGGGAATGAGCAGTTCTTC. Its translation is CASSPSGNEQFF. The whole variable domain, remainder taken from reference TRBV18 and TRBJ2-1, is NAGVMQNPRHLVRRRGQEARLRCSPMKGHSHVYWYRQLPEEGLKFMVYLQKENIIDESGMPKERFSAEFPKEGPSILRIQQVVRGDSAAYFCASSPSGNEQFFGPGTRLTVL.

V usage is TRBV13 and J usage is TRBJ2-5; 14 bases align to TRBD2. Germline V gene lookup returns CDR1 PRHDT and CDR2 FYEKMQ (reference sequence). V lost 5 bases, J lost 2 bases, and 4 bases stayed unmatched. This CDR3 is 16 amino acids long. As DNA, the CDR3 is TGTGCCAGCAGCCGACTAGCGGGAGGGCAACAAGAGACCCAGTACTTC. Amino acids: CASSRLAGGQQETQYF.

J is TRBJ1-1 and V is TRBV29-1; 8 bases fit TRBD1. Per germline, CDR1 SQVTM and CDR2 ANQGSEA. V dropped 3 bases and J dropped 1; count of bases not matched to a gene: 7. The CDR3 is made up of 15 amino acids. CDR3 sequence: CSVDHTGGWNTEAFF. CDR3 bases: TGCAGCGTTGATCATACAGGGGGTTGGAACACTGAAGCTTTCTTT. Full variable domain (rest looked up from reference TRBV29-1 and TRBJ1-1): SAVISQKPSRDICQRGTSLTIQCQVDSQVTMMFWYRQQPGQSLTLIATANQGSEATYESGFVIDKFPISRPNLTFSTLTVSNMSPEDSSIYLCSVDHTGGWNTEAFFGQGTRLTVV.

In the case of this clone: The same CDR3 is also encoded by other DNA sequences in this sample. J is TRBJ2-1 and V is TRBV9; D possibly corresponds to TRBD2 (6 bases). Trimming cost V 0 bases and J 9 bases, with 7 bases left between them. The germline V gene encodes CDR1 SGDLS and CDR2 YYNGEE. This CDR3 is built from 12 residues. The CDR3 coding sequence is TGTGCCAGCAGCGTAGTGGGGGGTGAGCAGTTCTTC. Amino acid sequence: CASSVVGGEQFF. Looking up the rest from reference TRBV9 and TRBJ2-1 gives the full variable domain: DSGVTQTPKHLITATGQRVTLRCSPRSGDLSVYWYQQSLDQGLQFLIQYYNGEERAKGNILERFSAQQFPDLHSELNLSSLELGDSALYFCASSVVGGEQFFGPGTRLTVL.

The chain employs TRBV18 and TRBJ2-1; D is possibly TRBD2 (5 bases). V was pared by 5 bases and J by 0 bases, with 14 bases between. The CDR3 spans 16 residues. Germline-derived CDR1 and CDR2 are KGHSH and LQKENI. Here the CDR3 reads CASSSGTPSSYNEQFF. Written as DNA, the CDR3 is TGTGCCAGCTCAAGCGGCACTCCGAGCTCCTACAATGAGCAGTTCTTC.

V is TRBV5-4 and J is TRBJ2-7; no definite D call. Trimming shortened V by 3 bases and J by 2 bases, and 18 bases separated the two germline ends. The CDR3 extends over 16 amino acids. The germline gives CDR1 SGHNT, CDR2 YYREEE (reference sequence). The CDR3 DNA follows: TGTGCCAGCAGCTCCCCCGGGCGGAGAGGAGCCTACGAGCAGTACTTC. This encodes CASSSPGRRGAYEQYF.

This chain links TRBV19 with TRBJ1-3; D gene unclear. The CDR3 totals 14 residues. With 0 bases removed from V and 2 bases from J, the gap between germline ends came to 5 bases. Germline lookup yields CDR1 LNHDA and CDR2 SQIVND (reference sequence). The CDR3 DNA reads TGTGCCAGTAGTATAGACGGGACTGGAAACACCATATATTTT. Its translation: CASSIDGTGNTIYF.

CDR3 coding DNA: TGCGCCAGCAGCTTCCATACAGGACTAAGCTCCTACGAGCAGTACTTC. This codes for CASSFHTGLSSYEQYF. The rearrangement joins TRBV5-1 to TRBJ2-7; possible D gene TRBD2, 6 bases. The V gene lost 2 bases and the J gene lost 0 bases, with 15 bases spanning the gap. The CDR3 covers 16 residues. Germline-derived CDR1 and CDR2 are SGHRS and YFSETQ.

J is TRBJ1-5 and V is TRBV4-1, with D unresolved. Germline V gene data show CDR1 as MGHRA and CDR2 as YSYEKL. CDR3 length equals 15 residues. Trimming took 3 bases from V and 3 from J, leaving 12 bases between them. CDR3 protein: CASSHLLVTNQPQHF. CDR3 in DNA: TGCGCCAGCAGCCACCTGCTGGTTACCAATCAGCCCCAGCATTTT.

This chain connects TRBV7-6 to TRBJ2-7; 8 bases are a match to TRBD2. Germline loops: CDR1 SGHVS, CDR2 FNYEAQ. The V and J ends lost 1 base and 2 bases, in that order; junction bases with no gene match: 4. The CDR3 runs 15 residues. The CDR3 DNA follows: TGTGCCAGCAGCTTAGAAACTAGCGGCACCTACGAGCAGTACTTC. Translation gives CASSLETSGTYEQYF.

This chain connects TRBV6-6 to TRBJ2-7; 7 bases agree with TRBD1. Germline V CDR1 and CDR2: MNHNY, SVGAGI (reference sequence). Trimming at V came to 5 bases and at J to 0 bases, leaving 10 bases not matched to a gene. CDR3 size: 16 residues. For the CDR3, the DNA is TGTGCCAGCAGTCAACTATGGGGACAGCTCTCCTACGAGCAGTACTTC. This codes for CASSQLWGQLSYEQYF.

This chain connects TRBV7-2 to TRBJ2-5, with TRBD2 as a possible D gene (6 bases). The V and J ends lost 6 bases and 2 bases respectively, with 22 bases between them. CDR1 and CDR2 from the germline V gene are SGHTA and FQGNSA. The CDR3 has 17 amino acids. The CDR3 here is CASSFYPTSGTQETQYF. The DNA of the CDR3 is TGTGCCAGCAGTTTTTATCCGACCTCAGGGACTCAAGAGACCCAGTACTTC.

The chain is built from TRBV7-2 and TRBJ1-1, with D unresolved. The germline gives CDR1 SGHTA, CDR2 FQGNSA. The V and J ends lost 5 bases and 7 bases respectively, with 14 bases between them. The CDR3 is 13 residues long. The CDR3 here is CASSPFGYSEAFF. DNA of the CDR3: TGTGCCAGCAGCCCCTTTGGGTACAGTGAAGCTTTCTTT.

The chain couples TRBV15 to TRBJ2-7; 11 nucleotides align to TRBD2. This CDR3 region has 15 residues. The germline gives CDR1 LNHNV, CDR2 YYDKDF (reference sequence). J gave up 1 base and V 3 bases, and 2 bases lay outside the gene matches. In DNA form, the CDR3 reads TGTGCCACCAGCAGCGTAGCGGGAGGGTCCTACGAGCAGTACTTC. It yields the protein CATSSVAGGSYEQYF. Full variable domain (missing parts from reference TRBV15 and TRBJ2-7): DAMVIQNPRYQVTQFGKPVTLSCSQTLNHNVMYWYQQKSSQAPKLLFHYYDKDFNNEADTPDNFQSRRPNTSFCFLDIRSPGLGDTAMYLCATSSVAGGSYEQYFGPGTRLTVT.

The chain uses TRBV19 and TRBJ2-7; 10 nucleotides line up with TRBD1. The V gene's germline CDR1 is LNHDA and CDR2 SQIVND (reference sequence). This CDR3 is 14 amino acids long. The junction had 5 bases not matched to a gene; V was cut back by 4 bases and J by 5 bases. The DNA of the CDR3 is TGTGCCAGTAGTAAGGGACAGGGGAGCCACGAGCAGTACTTC. Translated, it gives CASSKGQGSHEQYF.

The V gene is TRBV5-1, the J gene TRBJ2-2, with TRBD2 matching 11 bases. This CDR3 has 16 residues. V gave up 0 bases and J gave up 6 bases; unmatched junction bases: 4. CDR1 SGHRS and CDR2 YFSETQ come from the germline V gene. The CDR3 nucleotides read TGCGCCAGCAGCTTGGGCGGGGGACTAGCGGCCGGGGAGCTGTTTTTT. Translated: CASSLGGGLAAGELFF.

Of note for this clone: The same CDR3 arises from other DNA sequences in this sample as well. The chain links TRBV5-1 to TRBJ2-5; 12 bases map to TRBD2. V shed 3 bases, J shed 4 bases, and the junction held 10 bases outside the gene matches. Germline CDR1 is SGHRS and CDR2 is YFSETQ. The CDR3 is made up of 17 amino acids. This chain's CDR3 is CASSSGLAGGPGETQYF. DNA of the CDR3: TGCGCCAGCAGCTCTGGCCTAGCGGGAGGGCCCGGAGAGACCCAGTACTTC.

The J gene is TRBJ2-3, the V gene TRBV9, with 10 bases aligning to TRBD2. With 0 bases clipped from V and 1 base from J, the junction kept 8 bases outside the gene matches. Germline CDR1 SGDLS, CDR2 YYNGEE. The CDR3 extends over 18 amino acids. CDR3 residues: CASSVGRGLAVRTDTQYF. DNA of the CDR3: TGTGCCAGCAGCGTAGGCCGAGGACTAGCGGTCCGCACAGATACGCAGTATTTT.